The 14 T cell receptor beta chains below all came from one sample that was sequenced in a study of blood T cell repertoires in COVID-19. Clones were read by immunoSEQ multiplex PCR, and TCRdb kept only the in-frame ones, dropping some. The repertoire holds about 82,000 clones, around 80% seen once, with almost 7% in the top ten. The sequencing sample was made of peripheral blood. All receptors come from a man between 45 and 60 years old with active or convalescent COVID-19.

The chain links TRBV5-4 to TRBJ2-2; possible D gene TRBD1, 6 bases. Germline V gene sequence: CDR1 SGHNT, CDR2 YYREEE (reference sequence). The CDR3 loop spans 15 amino acids. Trimming removed 4 bases at V and 2 bases at J, with 12 bases between. In DNA form, the CDR3 reads TGTGCCAGCAGCCAGCAGGGGATAAACACCGGGGAGCTGTTTTTT. Translation: CASSQQGINTGELFF. The full variable domain, rest sourced from reference TRBV5-4 and TRBJ2-2, is ETGVTQSPTHLIKTRGQQVTLRCSSQSGHNTVSWYQQALGQGPQFIFQYYREEENGRGNFPPRFSGLQFPNYSSELNVNALELDDSALYLCASSQQGINTGELFFGEGSRLTVL.

The rearrangement joins TRBV5-1 to TRBJ2-7, with TRBD1 matching over 7 bases. V trimming: 4 bases; J trimming: 3 bases; junction bases outside the gene matches: 7. The CDR3 totals 14 residues. Germline CDR1 reads SGHRS; CDR2 reads YFSETQ. The CDR3 region has the DNA TGCGCCAGCAGCAGTGGGACAGCCAACTACGAGCAGTACTTC. Translated, it gives CASSSGTANYEQYF.

The rearrangement joins TRBV6-5 to TRBJ2-7, with TRBD1 identical over 8 bases. Germline assignment: CDR1 MNHEY and CDR2 SVGAGI. Trimming removed 5 bases from V and 0 bases from J; junction bases left unmatched: 3. The length of the CDR3 is 14 residues. The CDR3 loop reads CASSRTGFSYEQYV. In nucleotides, the CDR3 is TGTGCCAGCAGTCGGACAGGGTTCTCCTACGAGCAGTACGTC.

This sequence joins TRBV5-1 and TRBJ1-6; D ambiguous. Trimming stripped 0 bases from V and 4 bases from J, with 8 bases between. This CDR3 is built from 15 residues. The germline V gene has CDR1 SGHRS and CDR2 YFSETQ. The CDR3 DNA sequence: TGCGCCAGCAGCTTGGATGTACAGTATAATTCACCCCTCCACTTT. Translating gives CASSLDVQYNSPLHF.

The chain links TRBV3-1 (or the pseudogene TRBV3-2) to TRBJ2-1; 14 bases map to TRBD2. V lost 1 base to trimming and J lost 0 bases; unmatched junction nucleotides: 5. The CDR3 is 19 amino acids. CDR1 LGHDT and CDR2 YNNKEL come from the germline V gene (reference sequence). The DNA of the CDR3 is TGTGCCAGCAGCCAAGCGGGACTAGCGGGGGCATACTCCTACAATGAGCAGTTCTTC. Amino acids: CASSQAGLAGAYSYNEQFF.

The chain couples TRBV13 to TRBJ2-5; D call uncertain. This CDR3 spans 11 amino acids. Germline values: CDR1 PRHDT, CDR2 FYEKMQ (reference sequence). V was pared by 3 bases and J by 5 bases, with 4 bases between. The CDR3 DNA is TGTGCCAGCAGCTTCCTGGAGACCCAGTACTTC. It translates to CASSFLETQYF.

Concerning this clone: Other nucleotide sequences in the sample specify the same CDR3. The chain joins TRBV12-3 or TRBV12-4 to TRBJ2-5, with a possible D match to TRBD1 (6 bases). Trimming pared 5 bases from V and 2 bases from J, leaving 9 bases between. This CDR3 contains 13 residues. The CDR3 DNA reads TGTGCCAGCAGTCTCGGACAGCAAGAGACCCAGTACTTC. Translation gives CASSLGQQETQYF.

In its sample, this clone was seen once. V gene TRBV3-1 (or the pseudogene TRBV3-2) combines with J gene TRBJ2-1, with 9 bases fitting TRBD1. With V trimmed by 4 bases and J by 1 base, 2 bases remained unmatched. From germline, CDR1 is LGHDT and CDR2 YNNKEL (reference sequence). The CDR3 covers 15 residues. DNA of the CDR3: TGTGCCAGCAGCCCGGGACAGGGATCCTACAATGAGCAGTTCTTC. This sequence encodes CASSPGQGSYNEQFF.

The chain combines TRBV19 with TRBJ1-2, with 7 bases matching TRBD1. This CDR3 contains 13 residues. Germline CDR1 LNHDA, CDR2 SQIVND (reference sequence). The ends lost 3 bases at V and 4 bases at J; junction bases unmatched: 2. DNA for the CDR3: TGTGCCAGTAGTATGCGGGACAGCTATGGCTACACCTTC. It yields the protein CASSMRDSYGYTF. Filled out from reference TRBV19 and TRBJ1-2, the complete variable domain reads DGGITQSPKYLFRKEGQNVTLSCEQNLNHDAMYWYRQDPGQGLRLIYYSQIVNDFQKGDIAEGYSVSREKKESFPLTVTSAQKNPTAFYLCASSMRDSYGYTFGSGTRLTVV.

This chain links TRBV6-5 with TRBJ2-1; 8 nucleotides align to TRBD1. The CDR3 runs 15 residues. Germline V gene data show CDR1 as MNHEY and CDR2 as SVGAGI. With 6 bases clipped from V and 0 bases from J, the junction kept 4 bases outside the gene matches. CDR3 protein: CASRVTGGSYNEQFF. CDR3 bases: TGTGCCAGCAGAGTAACAGGGGGCTCCTACAATGAGCAGTTCTTC.

The rearrangement uses TRBV5-1 and TRBJ2-1; the match to TRBD1 covers 9 bases. Germline-derived CDR1 and CDR2 are SGHRS and YFSETQ. V lost 0 bases to trimming and J lost 3 bases; unmatched junction nucleotides: 7. CDR3 length: 17 residues. The CDR3 sequence is CASSLAPVTGGYNEQFF. CDR3 nucleotide sequence: TGCGCCAGCAGCTTGGCCCCGGTGACAGGGGGCTACAATGAGCAGTTCTTC.

The chain couples TRBV2 to TRBJ2-5; 9 bases match TRBD1. With 6 bases clipped from V and 2 bases from J, the junction kept 7 bases outside the gene matches. The germline V gene encodes CDR1 SNHLY and CDR2 FYNNEI. The CDR3 runs 15 residues. Here the CDR3 reads CASRPGQGPQETQYF. In DNA, the CDR3 is TGTGCCAGCAGGCCGGGACAGGGTCCACAAGAGACCCAGTACTTC.

This clone was counted at least ten times. The chain combines TRBV7-9 with TRBJ2-6; 10 bases align to TRBD1. Trimming cost V 4 bases and J 1 base; bases outside gene matches: 7. CDR3 length: 18 amino acids. CDR1 and CDR2 (germline): SEHNR, FQNEAQ (reference sequence). DNA of the CDR3: TGTGCCAGCAGCTCAGCCGGGACAGGGGCTTCTGGGGCCAACGTCCTGACTTTC. Its protein is CASSSAGTGASGANVLTF.

V usage is TRBV19 and J usage is TRBJ1-5; TRBD1 aligns across 9 bases. This CDR3 is 16 amino acids long. V shed 8 bases and J 6 bases; nucleotides not matched to a gene: 14. The germline V gene has CDR1 LNHDA and CDR2 SQIVND (reference sequence). The CDR3 sequence: CASHYGITGGTQPQHF. The CDR3 coding sequence is TGTGCCAGTCATTATGGGATCACAGGGGGCACTCAGCCCCAGCATTTT. Full variable domain (remainder filled in from reference TRBV19 and TRBJ1-5): DGGITQSPKYLFRKEGQNVTLSCEQNLNHDAMYWYRQDPGQGLRLIYYSQIVNDFQKGDIAEGYSVSREKKESFPLTVTSAQKNPTAFYLCASHYGITGGTQPQHFGDGTRLSIL.